This T cell receptor beta chain was found in a study of blood T cell repertoires in COVID-19. Study summary: Acute and convalescent COVID-19 samples came from the United States, Italy and Spain. T cells, B-cell-depleted T cells, or PBMCs supplied cDNA or gDNA.

The ends were cut back, 4 bases at V and 4 bases at J, with 14 bases in the middle. The length of the CDR3 is 14 residues. The germline gives CDR1 SGDLS, CDR2 YYNGEE. In the authors' methods: Scientists estimated how many nucleated cells there were by amplifying reference gene primers. Assay used: immunoSEQ multiplex PCR; TCRdb lists only in-frame clones, some missing. That table supplies the V and J calls and clone size; D and trimming were determined from the DNA. The data contain about 66,000 clones, under 90% of them singletons. The chain combines TRBV9 with TRBJ1-1, with D tentatively TRBD1 (5 bases). This receptor was obtained from a man between 60 and 70 years old with acute or convalescent COVID-19. Material for sequencing was peripheral blood. The CDR3 loop is CASSRRSQGTEAFF. As DNA, the CDR3 is TGTGCCAGCAGCCGTCGGTCCCAGGGCACTGAAGCTTTCTTT.